The 26 T cell receptor beta chains reported below all come from one sample, sequenced in a study of blood T cell repertoires in COVID-19. Only in-frame clones appear in the TCRdb table, and some are missing; sequencing was by immunoSEQ multiplex PCR. The table has under 70,000 clones, roughly 80% seen once. The specimen was peripheral blood. All receptors derive from a woman older than 75 with active or convalescent COVID-19.

This rearrangement joins TRBV29-1 to TRBJ1-1, with 10 bases lining up with TRBD1. The ends lost 4 bases at V and 4 bases at J; junction bases unmatched: 3. CDR1 and CDR2 from the germline V gene are SQVTM and ANQGSEA. The CDR3 is 13 residues long. CDR3 residues: CSVGRDRGTEAFF. CDR3 DNA: TGCAGCGTTGGGCGGGACAGGGGCACTGAAGCTTTCTTT.

This clone has just a few counts. The chain links TRBV7-8 to TRBJ2-2; D gene unclear. Germline V lookup: CDR1 SGHVS, CDR2 FQNEAQ. The CDR3 extends over 11 amino acids. V lost 3 bases and J lost 9, with 5 bases in between. The CDR3 region has the DNA TGTGCCAGCAGCTTTGACAGGGAGCTGTTTTTT. This codes for CASSFDRELFF.

V and J are TRBV30 and TRBJ1-1; 8 bases map to TRBD1. The junction had 1 base not matched to a gene; V was cut back by 0 bases and J by 4 bases. In germline, CDR1 is GTSNPN, CDR2 SVGIG (reference sequence). This CDR3 is 13 amino acids long. The CDR3 reads CAWSVTGGTEAFF. The CDR3 DNA sequence: TGTGCCTGGAGTGTTACAGGGGGCACTGAAGCTTTCTTT.

This chain links TRBV5-1 with TRBJ1-1, with TRBD1 as a possible D gene (6 bases). With 7 bases removed from V and 3 bases from J, the gap between germline ends came to 16 bases. The CDR3 runs to 14 residues. Germline V gene data show CDR1 as SGHRS and CDR2 as YFSETQ. The CDR3 here is CASRSGGAYTEAFF. CDR3 DNA sequence: TGCGCCAGCCGCTCGGGGGGGGCGTACACTGAAGCTTTCTTT.

This sequence joins TRBV5-4 and TRBJ2-7; 7 nucleotides line up with TRBD2. With 0 bases clipped from V and 0 bases from J, the junction kept 6 bases outside the gene matches. The CDR3 is 16 amino acids. Germline-derived CDR1 and CDR2 are SGHNT and YYREEE (reference sequence). DNA of the CDR3: TGTGCCAGCAGCTTGGGCCTAGCGGTTAGCTCCTACGAGCAGTACTTC. Translating it yields CASSLGLAVSSYEQYF.

In this sample, this clone turned up a few times. The rearrangement links TRBV27 to TRBJ2-2, with D possibly matching TRBD2 (6 bases). Germline CDR1 is MNHEY and CDR2 is SMNVEV (reference sequence). Trimming took off 0 bases at V and 6 bases at J, with 11 bases between the two ends. CDR3 length: 15 amino acids. CDR3 in DNA: TGTGCCAGCAGTTTATCGAGGGCGGGATCCGGGGAGCTGTTTTTT. Amino acid sequence: CASSLSRAGSGELFF.

The rearrangement joins TRBV9 to TRBJ1-6, with no clear D. Germline-derived CDR1 and CDR2 are SGDLS and YYNGEE. V was shortened by 5 bases and J by 3 bases, with 9 bases between the two germline ends. CDR3 size: 14 residues. This chain's CDR3 is CASRQSFYNSPLHF. Here the CDR3 DNA reads TGTGCCAGCAGACAGAGTTTCTATAATTCACCCCTCCACTTT. The full variable domain, its missing parts supplied by reference TRBV9 and TRBJ1-6, is DSGVTQTPKHLITATGQRVTLRCSPRSGDLSVYWYQQSLDQGLQFLIQYYNGEERAKGNILERFSAQQFPDLHSELNLSSLELGDSALYFCASRQSFYNSPLHFGNGTRLTVT.

The chain has TRBV30 and TRBJ1-2; no reliable D call. Per germline, CDR1 GTSNPN and CDR2 SVGIG (reference sequence). The CDR3 loop spans 13 amino acids. V was clipped by 5 bases and J by 8 bases, with 18 bases between them. CDR3 DNA: TGTGCCTGGCAGATGGACCACTCGGGAGGCTACACCTTC. Amino acids: CAWQMDHSGGYTF.

This chain links TRBV10-3 with TRBJ1-2; D ambiguous. The germline V gene encodes CDR1 ENHRY and CDR2 SYGVKD. The CDR3 has 13 residues. Trimming removed 3 bases from V and 2 bases from J, with 7 bases in between. As DNA, the CDR3 is TGTGCCATCAGTGAACTGTCAAACTATGGCTACACCTTC. As protein: CAISELSNYGYTF.

This clone came up once. The V call is TRBV29-1, the J call TRBJ1-1; D perhaps matches TRBD1 (6 bases). Germline CDR1 and CDR2: SQVTM and ANQGSEA. The CDR3 runs to 11 residues. The V end was cut by 5 bases, the J end by 4 bases, with 8 bases between. CDR3 in DNA: TGCAGCGTTTTGGGGGCCACTGAAGCTTTCTTT. Encoded protein: CSVLGATEAFF.

The rearrangement joins TRBV2 to TRBJ2-2, with D maybe TRBD1 (6 bases). CDR3 length equals 14 residues. Germline CDR1 is SNHLY and CDR2 is FYNNEI. With 8 bases removed from V and 3 bases from J, the gap between germline ends came to 13 bases. This chain's CDR3 is CASRTGQYTGELFF. The DNA for the CDR3 is TGTGCCAGCCGTACAGGGCAGTACACCGGGGAGCTGTTTTTT.

This chain joins TRBV5-1 and TRBJ1-1, with TRBD1 identical over 11 bases. The CDR3 length is 17 residues. In germline, CDR1 is SGHRS, CDR2 YFSETQ. V lost 4 bases, J lost 5 bases, and 13 bases stayed unmatched. CDR3 nucleotide sequence: TGCGCCAGCAGCGGACGAAGCGGGACAGGGGGAGGAACTGAAGCTTTCTTT. This translates into CASSGRSGTGGGTEAFF.

The sample holds a few counts of this clone. This chain connects TRBV4-1 to TRBJ1-2; perhaps TRBD1 as D (6 bases). In germline, CDR1 is MGHRA, CDR2 YSYEKL. The V and J ends lost 1 base and 0 bases respectively, with 18 bases between them. This CDR3 is built from 18 residues. CDR3 DNA sequence: TGCGCCAGCAGCCAAGCCCCTAGGGGGGGCCCTGCTAACTATGGCTACACCTTC. Protein product: CASSQAPRGGPANYGYTF.

This clone has just a few counts. V usage is TRBV6-5 and J usage is TRBJ1-5; D gene ambiguous. In germline, CDR1 is MNHEY, CDR2 SVGAGI. V shed 4 bases and J shed 5 bases, with 12 bases lying between them. This CDR3 comprises 14 residues. In nucleotides, the CDR3 is TGTGCCAGCAGTTCGGTCACCGGGGATCAGCCCCAGCATTTT. Translation: CASSSVTGDQPQHF.

A single count supports this clone. The J gene is TRBJ2-7, the V gene TRBV2; 8 bases align to TRBD1. CDR1 and CDR2 (germline): SNHLY, FYNNEI. With V trimmed by 5 bases and J by 1 base, 10 bases remained unmatched. There are 16 residues in the CDR3. The CDR3: CASSSRQGARSYEQYF. The CDR3 DNA reads as TGTGCCAGCAGTTCCCGGCAGGGGGCTAGGTCCTACGAGCAGTACTTC.

The chain uses TRBV27 and TRBJ1-1; D call uncertain. V was pared by 3 bases and J by 1 base, with 9 bases between. The germline CDR1 and CDR2 sequences are MNHEY and SMNVEV (reference sequence). The CDR3 contains 14 residues. CDR3 region: CASSFFSGNTEAFF. CDR3 DNA: TGTGCCAGCAGTTTCTTCTCAGGGAACACTGAAGCTTTCTTT.

The gene calls are TRBV11-2 and TRBJ1-4; TRBD1 matches at 7 bases. V lost 2 bases, J lost 7 bases, and 7 bases stayed unmatched. Germline-derived CDR1 and CDR2 are SGHAT and FQNNGV. The CDR3 spans 15 residues. In nucleotides, the CDR3 is TGTGCCAGCAGCTTATTACAGGGGAGTAGTGAAAAACTGTTTTTT. It encodes CASSLLQGSSEKLFF.

V and J are TRBV11-2 and TRBJ2-2; D is unresolved. This CDR3 is built from 16 residues. V dropped 7 bases and J dropped 0 bases, with 15 bases sitting between them. The germline V gene has CDR1 SGHAT and CDR2 FQNNGV. The CDR3 nucleotides are TGTGCCAGCACCCTGAGGCTGTTCGCGAACACCGGGGAGCTGTTTTTT. The encoded protein is CASTLRLFANTGELFF.

In DNA, the CDR3 is TGCAGTGCTAGTGAGCCAGCGGCGTACCAAGAGACCCAGTACTTC. It is translated as CSASEPAAYQETQYF. V gene TRBV20-1 combines with J gene TRBJ2-5; weak D call: TRBD2 (5 bases). Deletions cut 3 bases from V and 0 bases from J, with 14 bases between. In germline, CDR1 is DFQATT, CDR2 SNEGSKA (reference sequence). The CDR3 extends over 15 amino acids.

This chain links TRBV6-5 with TRBJ1-5; no clear D. Germline V gene data show CDR1 as MNHEY and CDR2 as SVGAGI. This CDR3 is 14 amino acids long. The germline V and J ends were trimmed by 4 bases and 1 base, with 8 bases remaining between them. The CDR3 loop is CASSWRESNQPQHF. The CDR3 nucleotides read TGTGCCAGCAGTTGGCGGGAAAGCAATCAGCCCCAGCATTTT.

In its sample, this clone was seen a few times. The chain joins TRBV6-1 to TRBJ2-4; 8 bases are a match to TRBD2. The germline V gene has CDR1 MNHNS and CDR2 SASEGT. The CDR3 loop spans 18 amino acids. Trimming took 4 bases from V and 0 from J; bases not matched to a gene: 11. The CDR3: CASSVQRGLILAKNIQYF. For the CDR3, the DNA is TGTGCCAGCAGTGTACAGCGGGGGTTGATTCTAGCCAAAAACATTCAGTACTTC.

This chain joins TRBV30 and TRBJ1-5; D perhaps matches TRBD1 (5 bases). Germline V lookup: CDR1 GTSNPN, CDR2 SVGIG (reference sequence). The V and J ends lost 1 base and 11 bases respectively, with 12 bases between them. The CDR3 is 12 amino acids. The CDR3 nucleotides are TGTGCCTGGAGTGGGGGCCGCCGGACCCAGCATTTT. This translates into CAWSGGRRTQHF.

In its sample, this clone was seen once. The V and J genes are TRBV11-3 and TRBJ2-1; 9 nucleotides line up with TRBD2. The CDR3 totals 16 residues. After removal of 6 bases from V and 7 bases from J, the junction contained 13 bases not matched to a gene. Germline CDR1 SGHNT, CDR2 YENEEA. The CDR3 loop reads CASRREAGGPGNEQFF. Written as DNA, the CDR3 is TGTGCCAGCAGACGAGAGGCGGGGGGGCCCGGGAATGAGCAGTTCTTC.

This chain joins TRBV5-1 and TRBJ1-1; 8 positions match TRBD1. The CDR3 has 15 residues. The germline V gene encodes CDR1 SGHRS and CDR2 YFSETQ. V lost 4 bases and J lost 3; bases outside the gene matches: 8. The CDR3 loop reads CASSPRPGGHTEAFF. CDR3 coding DNA: TGCGCCAGCAGCCCACGACCAGGGGGCCACACTGAAGCTTTCTTT.

The table lists this clone with a few counts. The chain employs TRBV7-3 and TRBJ2-2; 13 bases align to TRBD2. The J segment lost 2 bases and the V segment lost 5 bases, leaving 11 bases of the junction unmatched. The length of the CDR3 is 19 residues. In germline, CDR1 is SGHTA, CDR2 FQGTGA. The CDR3: CASSPRLAGGISNTGELFF. CDR3 coding DNA: TGTGCCAGCAGCCCGCGACTAGCGGGGGGCATCTCTAACACCGGGGAGCTGTTTTTT.

This chain joins TRBV19 and TRBJ2-3; D is possibly TRBD1 (5 bases). The CDR3 runs 15 residues. Germline V lookup: CDR1 LNHDA, CDR2 SQIVND (reference sequence). V lost 7 bases to trimming and J lost 0 bases, with 14 bases between them. CDR3 nucleotide sequence: TGTGCCAGTACCAAAACCGACAGTAGCACAGATACGCAGTATTTT. Protein: CASTKTDSSTDTQYF. Supplemented by reference TRBV19 and TRBJ2-3, the full variable domain reads DGGITQSPKYLFRKEGQNVTLSCEQNLNHDAMYWYRQDPGQGLRLIYYSQIVNDFQKGDIAEGYSVSREKKESFPLTVTSAQKNPTAFYLCASTKTDSSTDTQYFGPGTRLTVL.